This T cell receptor (beta chain) was profiled in a study of cytomegalovirus exposure and HLA in healthy donors. Study-level findings and limits: Most likely, a cluster of highly shared sequence variants arose as a sequencing artifact. Donor immune exposure was known only as CMV serostatus. Productive rates of about 87% or about 30% were seen for most TCR beta V segments in an earlier analysis. Confirmation was obtained in vitro that a few CMV-associated chains are specific for CMV antigens.

With V trimmed by 3 bases and J by 8 bases, 8 bases remained unmatched. Germline lookup yields CDR1 KGHSH and CDR2 LQKENI. This CDR3 has 14 amino acids. Notes on this clone: No antigen is known for it.

With 60 Vbeta and 13 Jbeta primers, the PCR was carried out. Sequenced by immunoSEQ multiplex PCR; TCRdb stores in-frame clones only, minus some. The repertoire shows about 200,000 clones; the top ten hold 6.5%. The sequenced sample was PBMCs. The chain is built from TRBV18 and TRBJ1-1; 8 nucleotides align to TRBD1. This TCR was sampled from a man younger than 45 in good health and CMV-seronegative. CDR3 sequence reads: CASSPPRTGMEAFF. DNA for the CDR3: TGTGCCAGCTCACCCCCCCGGACAGGGATGGAAGCTTTCTTT.